This T cell receptor beta chain was documented in a study of OX40 agonist ivuxolimab in advanced cancers. Looking at the study overall: The costimulatory receptor OX40 (CD134) was targeted by ivuxolimab, a fully human IgG2 agonistic monoclonal antibody. Intravenous ivuxolimab was administered to patients every 2 weeks at six dose levels: 0.01, 0.1, 0.3, 1.5, 3 and 10 mg/kg. Of the roughly 52 dose-escalation patients, hepatocellular carcinoma was present in about 20, melanoma in roughly 15, renal cell carcinoma in 9 and head and neck cancer in 9. The dose-escalation cohort was almost 85% male with a mean age of roughly 62 years, ranging from 23 to 79. Prior anti-PD-1, anti-PD-L1 or anti-CTLA-4 therapy was permitted, and approximately 41% of dose-escalation patients had received checkpoint inhibitors. Three dose-escalation patients achieved partial responses, one with hepatocellular carcinoma and two with cutaneous melanoma. Peripheral TCRbeta sequencing aimed to test whether ivuxolimab altered TCR sequence diversity and caused clonal T-cell expansion. The paper covers the monotherapy dose-escalation part of the phase I ivuxolimab trial, which included N = 52 patients.

Patients with autoimmune disease history or receiving systemic immunosuppression were excluded from the trial. Peripheral blood for TCR sequencing was collected from all dose cohorts at baseline, on cycle 4 day 1, and on cycle 7 day 1. The samples were drawn from a first-in-human, open-label, multicenter phase I dose-escalation trial of ivuxolimab. Adults with locally advanced or metastatic melanoma, renal cell carcinoma, hepatocellular carcinoma or head and neck squamous cell carcinoma were enrolled in the trial. Before TCR sequencing, CD4+ and CD8+ T cells were separately sorted from peripheral blood. Genomic DNA was extracted from sorted cells for sequencing of the TCRbeta CDR3 region. TCRbeta CDR3 regions were sequenced using the immunoSEQ Assay. Held by TCRdb, this immuneACCESS table contains in-frame sequences only and omits some clones. Under half of the omission traces to an unresolved V gene where checked; the cause of the rest is unknown. This sample has about 37,000 clones in its table, and 60% to 80% of those were observed once. The ten largest account for 20% to 25% of the sample.

At the junction V is shortened by 8 bases and J by 1 base, with 14 bases in between. The CDR3 spans 14 residues, from the cysteine through the phenylalanine. The DNA shown is the 42-base CDR3, in frame from base 1. According to the germline V gene, CDR1 reads SGHTA and CDR2 reads FQGNSA. As concerns this clone: There is no known antigen for this receptor. No much larger clonotype is one base removed from it; base qualities were not supplied.

Study-level results and caveats: In the 0.1-3.0 mg/kg groups, partial responders were among the patients with the lowest normalized peripheral clonal expansion, particularly in CD8+ T cells. At doses of 0.1 to 3.0 mg/kg, clonal expansion of both CD4+ and CD8+ blood T cells was observed from baseline to week 6. The antigen specificity of the peripheral T cells that underwent clonal expansion was not determined. After ivuxolimab, more expanded clones were found on average in CD8+ T cells than in CD4+ T cells. Low levels of normalized T-cell clonal expansion were also seen in some patients who did not respond.

This sequence was found in an adult with an advanced solid tumor such as melanoma, head and neck, liver or kidney cancer. The sample in question was CD4+ or CD8+ T cells sorted from blood, obtained in a trial of the OX40 agonist ivuxolimab. The chain links TRBV7-2 with TRBJ2-5; the D gene is possibly TRBD1 or TRBD2, each agreeing over 5 bases. In nucleotide form, the sequence is TGTGCCAGCGCAGCGAGGGGACGCCAAGAGACCCAGTACTTC. Translated, it gives CASAARGRQETQYF.